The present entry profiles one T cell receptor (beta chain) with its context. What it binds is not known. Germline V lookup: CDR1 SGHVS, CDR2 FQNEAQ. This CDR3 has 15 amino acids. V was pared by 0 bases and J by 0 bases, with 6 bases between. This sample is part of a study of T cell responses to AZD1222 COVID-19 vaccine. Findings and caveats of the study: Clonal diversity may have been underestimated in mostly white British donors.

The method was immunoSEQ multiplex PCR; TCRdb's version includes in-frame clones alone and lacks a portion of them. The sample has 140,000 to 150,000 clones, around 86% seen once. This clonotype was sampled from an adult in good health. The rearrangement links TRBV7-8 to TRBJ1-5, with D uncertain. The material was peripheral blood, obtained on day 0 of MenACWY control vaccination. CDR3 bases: TGTGCCAGCAGCTTAGCGCATAATAGCAATCAGCCCCAGCATTTT. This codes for CASSLAHNSNQPQHF. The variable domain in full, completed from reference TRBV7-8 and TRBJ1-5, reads GAGVSQSPRYKVAKRGQDVALRCDPISGHVSLFWYQQALGQGPEFLTYFQNEAQLDKSGLPSDRFFAERPEGSVSTLKIQRTQQEDSAVYLCASSLAHNSNQPQHFGDGTRLSIL.